This T cell receptor beta chain was obtained from a study of immune evolution from preneoplasia to lung adenocarcinoma. Broader study findings: Clonality was highest in normal lung, lower in later-stage lesions apparently.

The table came from immunoSEQ multiplex PCR; TCRdb's copy has only in-frame clones and leaves some out. There are some 9,000 clones in the sample; more than 70% occur only once, and over 9.5% lies in the top ten. Notes on this clone: Antigen specificity is unknown.

The CDR3 contains 12 residues. The germline V gene has CDR1 SEHNR and CDR2 FQNEAQ (reference sequence). The V end lost 1 base, the J end lost 3 bases, and 3 bases lay between the germline ends. The clonotype was recovered from an older person with lung adenocarcinoma. Sequencing was carried out using FFPE lung adenocarcinoma in situ tissue. The chain combines TRBV7-9 with TRBJ2-5; no clear D. The CDR3 DNA is TGTGCCAGCAGCTTAGTGGAAGAGACCCAGTACTTC. It encodes CASSLVEETQYF.